The next 26 T cell receptor beta chains were all read from a single sample in a study of kidney transplant recipient with SARS-CoV-2 infection. TCRdb reprocessed the reads via MiXCR and lists one record per CDR3 protein. The table has some 220,000 distinct CDR3 sequences, under 35% seen once; the top ten hold less than 8.5%. This specimen consisted of a blood sample, obtained at baseline and on day 111 from a kidney transplant recipient. These receptors came from a male patient aged 30 to 40 who had COVID-19 and was a kidney transplant recipient. The graft donor may be the source of some T cells.

Points on this clonotype: A read error may explain this, as a much larger clone is one base away. The rearrangement uses TRBV5-1 and TRBJ1-1, with a weak D call TRBD1 (6 bases). The CDR3 extends over 16 amino acids. CDR1 is SGHRS, CDR2 YFSETQ, per germline. The CDR3 DNA sequence: TGCGCCGGCAGCTTGTTGGGGGCGGGGGTGAACACTGAAGCTTTCTTT. Translation: CAGSLLGAGVNTEAFF.

In the case of this clonotype: A much larger clone lies a single base off, so this may be a read error. The gene calls are TRBV19 and TRBJ1-2; D unclear. V lost 3 bases and J 4 bases, leaving 12 bases between the germline ends. This CDR3 spans 14 amino acids. Germline-derived CDR1 and CDR2 are LNHDA and SQIVND (reference sequence). CDR3 DNA: TGTGCCAGTAGTATTGGCATCAGGACCTATGGCTACACCTTC. It translates to CASSIGIRTYGYTF.

This clonotype occurred many times. This chain joins TRBV11-2 and TRBJ2-1; D unclear. Looked up from germline, CDR1 is SGHAT and CDR2 is FQNNGV. Trimming stripped 4 bases from V and 3 bases from J, with 1 base between. The CDR3 loop spans 11 amino acids. The CDR3 region has the DNA TGTGCCAGCAGCTACTACAATGAGCAGTTCTTC. Its protein product is CASSYYNEQFF.

Ten or more counts support this clonotype. The chain recombines TRBV2 with TRBJ1-1; the D is unclear. V lost 6 bases and J lost 2, with 10 bases in between. The CDR3 sequence is 13 residues long. From germline, CDR1 is SNHLY and CDR2 FYNNEI. The CDR3 region is CASSERFNTEAFF. In DNA, the CDR3 is TGTGCCAGCAGCGAACGATTCAACACTGAAGCTTTCTTT.

This clonotype was observed a single time. This may be a read error: a much more frequent sequence differs by one nucleotide. CDR3 coding DNA: TGTGCCAGCAGTCGGGGGTACTCTATGCGAAGGACCTATGGCTACACCTTC. Its translation: CASSRGYSMRRTYGYTF. The chain recombines TRBV6-1 with TRBJ1-2, with a weak D call TRBD1 (5 bases). Germline values: CDR1 MNHNS, CDR2 SASEGT. Trimming took 5 bases from V and 4 from J, leaving 23 bases between them. The CDR3 spans 17 residues.

As to this clonotype: One junction end does not reproduce the germline sequence, and a read error may be involved. This chain uses TRBV5-4 with TRBJ2-2, with unresolved D. CDR1 is SGHNT and CDR2 is YYREEE in the germline V gene (reference sequence). The length of the CDR3 is 14 residues. CDR3: CASGLSANTGELFF. The DNA for the CDR3 is TGTGCCAGCGGCTTGTCGGCGAACACCGGGGAGCTGTTTTTT.

This clonotype was counted at least ten times. V gene TRBV21-1 combines with J gene TRBJ2-3; TRBD2 was called by the table and not checked on the DNA. TRBV21-1 is classified as a pseudogene. The CDR3 spans 20 residues. As DNA, the CDR3 is TGTGCCAGCAGCAAAGTATTCGGGACTAGCGAGACTAGCGGCACAGATACGCAGTATTTT. It encodes CASSKVFGTSETSGTDTQYF.

This clonotype was recorded at least ten times. The V call is TRBV5-6, the J call TRBJ2-2; D not resolved. The V end lost 2 bases, the J end lost 6 bases, and 8 bases lay between the germline ends. Germline CDR1 is SGHDT and CDR2 is YYEEEE. This CDR3 comprises 13 residues. Written as DNA, the CDR3 is TGTGCCAGCAGCTTAGGGATTCCCGGGGAGCTGTTTTTT. It yields the protein CASSLGIPGELFF.

This clonotype was observed many times. J is TRBJ2-7 and V is TRBV11-3; D possibly matches TRBD1 or TRBD2 (6 bases each). The CDR3 runs 15 residues. Between the trimmed V and J ends, which lost 0 bases and 3 bases, there was a span of 12 bases. Germline V gives CDR1 SGHNT, CDR2 YENEEA. CDR3 residues: CASSLEAGHLYEQYF. In nucleotides, the CDR3 is TGTGCCAGCAGCTTAGAGGCGGGACATCTCTACGAGCAGTACTTC. Combining the CDR3 with reference TRBV11-3 and TRBJ2-7 gives the whole variable domain EAGVVQSPRYKIIEKKQPVAFWCNPISGHNTLYWYLQNLGQGPELLIRYENEEAVDDSQLPKDRFSAERLKGVDSTLKIQPAELGDSAVYLCASSLEAGHLYEQYFGPGTRLTVT.

This clonotype occurred a few times. This chain links TRBV11-3 with TRBJ2-1, with TRBD2 identical over 9 bases. The V segment lost 3 bases and the J segment 6 bases; nucleotides outside the gene matches: 9. This CDR3 region has 16 residues. Germline V lookup: CDR1 SGHNT, CDR2 YENEEA. The CDR3 reads CASSFRAGGRLNEQFF. The CDR3, as DNA: TGTGCCAGCAGCTTCAGGGCGGGAGGGCGGCTCAATGAGCAGTTCTTC.

In this sample, this clonotype turned up many times. The DNA is omitted, as the CDR3 cannot be located on it reliably, and the CDR3 follows TCRdb's listing. This rearrangement joins TRBV7-5 to TRBJ1-2. TRBV7-5 corresponds to a pseudogene. The CDR3 is made up of 19 amino acids, end residues included. CDR3 amino acids: CISVPELEGEVGKTYGYTF.

With regard to this clonotype: A much larger clone lies one base from this, so it may be a read error. V gene TRBV11-1 combines with J gene TRBJ1-2, with D hard to call. CDR3 length: 17 residues. Germline CDR1 reads SGHAT; CDR2 reads FQDESV (reference sequence). V shed 5 bases and J shed 4 bases, with 23 bases lying between them. CDR3 residues: CASSASIKAGRTYGYTF. CDR3 in DNA: TGTGCCAGCAGCGCCAGCATTAAGGCTGGAAGGACCTATGGCTACACCTTC.

Notes on this clonotype: A read error is possible here, since a much larger clone lies one base away. The chain couples TRBV5-1 to TRBJ1-2; D gene ambiguous. This CDR3 has 16 residues. CDR1 is SGHRS and CDR2 is YFSETQ in the germline V gene. CDR3: CASLTRSVRKTYGYAF. The CDR3 DNA sequence: TGCGCCAGCCTTACTCGATCGGTTCGAAAGACCTATGGCTACGCCTTC.

This clonotype appeared many times. The chain joins TRBV6-5 to TRBJ1-2; 10 bases match TRBD1. Germline assignment: CDR1 MNHEY and CDR2 SVGAGI. The CDR3 sequence is 14 residues long. With 5 bases clipped from V and 5 bases from J, the junction kept 5 bases outside the gene matches. Here the CDR3 reads CASSGDRGLYGYTF. CDR3 sequence (DNA): TGTGCCAGCAGTGGCGACAGGGGGCTTTATGGCTACACCTTC.

Concerning this clonotype itself: A much more abundant neighbour one base away suggests this may be a read error. The rearrangement links TRBV30 to TRBJ2-3, with 7 bases aligning to TRBD1. Germline V gene data show CDR1 as GTSNPN and CDR2 as SVGIG (reference sequence). The CDR3 has 16 amino acids. Losses at the gene ends were 2 bases for V and 3 bases for J; bases not matched to a gene: 11. CDR3 sequence (DNA): TGTGCCTGGAGTCGGGGTCACAGGGGATCGACAGATACGCAGTATTTT. It is translated as CAWSRGHRGSTDTQYF.

This clonotype was seen repeatedly, ten times or more. The chain employs TRBV3-2 and TRBJ2-2. TRBV3-2 is recorded as a pseudogene. The CDR3 length is 13 residues. CDR3 in amino acids: CASSQVLTGELFF. Written as DNA, the CDR3 is TGTGCCAGCAGCCAAGTCCTAACCGGGGAGCTGTTTTTT.

This clonotype was counted many times. The chain links TRBV3-1 to TRBJ1-2, with D hard to call. V shed 5 bases and J shed 4 bases, with 23 bases lying between them. CDR3 length: 17 residues. Germline V CDR1 and CDR2: LGHDT, YNNKEL (reference sequence). CDR3 sequence (DNA): TGTGCCAGCAGCGCGCTCGGCACCCTTCGAAAGACCTATGGCTACACCTTC. Protein sequence: CASSALGTLRKTYGYTF.

This clonotype was seen ten or more times. The V and J genes are TRBV6-6 and TRBJ1-5; TRBD1 is a possible D gene (5 bases). The germline gives CDR1 MNHNY, CDR2 SVGAGI (reference sequence). The CDR3 is 13 residues long. Trimming shortened V by 8 bases and J by 9 bases, and 17 bases separated the two germline ends. The CDR3 sequence is CASGGDQGTPQHF. In nucleotides, the CDR3 is TGTGCCAGCGGGGGTGATCAGGGTACGCCCCAGCATTTT.

This clonotype was seen repeatedly, ten times or more. The CDR3 sequence: CASREGTSGNTGELFF. CDR3 nucleotides: TGCGCCAGCAGGGAAGGGACTAGCGGGAACACCGGGGAGCTGTTTTTT. This chain connects TRBV5-1 to TRBJ2-2; TRBD2 aligns across 11 bases. This CDR3 spans 16 amino acids. CDR1 is SGHRS, CDR2 YFSETQ, per germline. V was clipped by 5 bases and J by 1 base; unmatched bases: 4. Together with reference TRBV5-1 and TRBJ2-2, the CDR3 gives the full variable domain: KAGVTQTPRYLIKTRGQQVTLSCSPISGHRSVSWYQQTPGQGLQFLFEYFSETQRNKGNFPGRFSGRQFSNSRSEMNVSTLELGDSALYLCASREGTSGNTGELFFGEGSRLTVL.

Many counts were recorded for this clonotype. The V and J genes are TRBV9 and TRBJ1-4, with no clear D. Per germline, CDR1 SGDLS and CDR2 YYNGEE. V was trimmed by 0 bases and J by 8 bases, leaving 8 bases between them. This CDR3 region has 13 residues. DNA for the CDR3: TGTGCCAGCAGCGTAGAAAATGAGGAAAAACTGTTTTTT. Translating it yields CASSVENEEKLFF.

In the case of this clonotype: A much bigger clone sits one base away, suggesting this may be a read error. This sequence joins TRBV30 and TRBJ1-2; the D gene is possibly TRBD1 (6 bases). This CDR3 region has 16 residues. V lost 5 bases, J lost 4 bases, and 23 bases lay in between. From germline, CDR1 is GTSNPN and CDR2 SVGIG (reference sequence). The CDR3 loop reads CAWGTTRYRKTYGYTF. CDR3 DNA sequence: TGTGCCTGGGGGACAACGCGTTATAGAAAGACCTATGGCTACACCTTC.

Worth noting for this clonotype: It may be a read error: a sequence one base away is much more abundant. CDR3 DNA: TGCAGCGTTGATACAGGGTTTTACTATGGCCACACCTTC. This encodes CSVDTGFYYGHTF. The chain carries TRBV29-1 and TRBJ1-2; D is perhaps TRBD1 (6 bases). The germline V gene encodes CDR1 SQVTM and CDR2 ANQGSEA. The CDR3 runs 13 residues.

Details on this clonotype: One base away lies a much larger clone, so this may be a sequencing read error. The rearrangement links TRBV6-8 to TRBJ2-7; 11 bases agree with TRBD1. The assigned J gene may be wrong: the sequence end matches TRBJ2-5 better. This CDR3 region has 15 residues. CDR1 MNHGY and CDR2 SAAAGT come from the germline V gene. CDR3 amino acids: CAGSRTGGRLETQYF. CDR3 DNA: TGTGCCGGCAGCAGGACAGGGGGCAGGTTAGAGACCCAGTACTTC.

At least ten counts were recorded for this clonotype. The rearrangement joins TRBV9 to TRBJ1-4, with a possible D match to TRBD1 (5 bases). From germline, CDR1 is SGDLS and CDR2 YYNGEE. The CDR3 runs to 12 residues. Deletions cut 4 bases from V and 16 bases from J, with 17 bases between. CDR3 coding DNA: TGTGCCAGCAGCCCGGGACCTCCTCTTAAGTTTTTT. Translation: CASSPGPPLKFF.

The table lists this clonotype with many counts. The chain recombines TRBV18 with TRBJ2-7; D is possibly TRBD2 (6 bases). The CDR3 has 16 residues. Trimming cost V 2 bases and J 3 bases, with 17 bases left between them. Per germline, CDR1 KGHSH and CDR2 LQKENI. CDR3 protein: CASSPRGKGLSYEQYF. DNA of the CDR3: TGTGCCAGCTCACCAAGGGGTAAGGGACTCAGCTACGAGCAGTACTTC.

In regard to this clonotype: This may be a read error: a much more frequent sequence differs by one nucleotide. The chain is built from TRBV12-3 or TRBV12-4 and TRBJ2-3, with 10 nucleotides matching TRBD2. V trimming: 3 bases; J trimming: 5 bases; junction bases outside the gene matches: 17. The CDR3 has 19 amino acids. The CDR3 spells CASSFYQLAGAKEKDTQYF. The CDR3 DNA sequence: TGTGCCAGCAGTTTTTACCAGCTAGCGGGAGCGAAGGAAAAAGATACGCAGTATTTT.